This entry describes one TCR beta chain. This entry belongs to a study of blood T cell repertoires in COVID-19. Trimming removed 1 base from V and 2 bases from J, with 8 bases in between. The CDR3 is 14 amino acids. Looked up from germline, CDR1 is SGHNT and CDR2 is YYREEE (reference sequence). Clones were read by immunoSEQ multiplex PCR, and TCRdb kept only the in-frame ones, dropping some. The data contain approximately 90,000 clones, about 86% of them singletons. The genes are TRBV5-4 and TRBJ2-3, with D tentatively TRBD1 (5 bases). The sample was peripheral blood. The clonotype was recovered from an older man with active or convalescent COVID-19. The CDR3 reads CASSLQDTTDTQYF. In DNA, the CDR3 is TGTGCCAGCAGCTTGCAGGACACCACAGATACGCAGTATTTT.